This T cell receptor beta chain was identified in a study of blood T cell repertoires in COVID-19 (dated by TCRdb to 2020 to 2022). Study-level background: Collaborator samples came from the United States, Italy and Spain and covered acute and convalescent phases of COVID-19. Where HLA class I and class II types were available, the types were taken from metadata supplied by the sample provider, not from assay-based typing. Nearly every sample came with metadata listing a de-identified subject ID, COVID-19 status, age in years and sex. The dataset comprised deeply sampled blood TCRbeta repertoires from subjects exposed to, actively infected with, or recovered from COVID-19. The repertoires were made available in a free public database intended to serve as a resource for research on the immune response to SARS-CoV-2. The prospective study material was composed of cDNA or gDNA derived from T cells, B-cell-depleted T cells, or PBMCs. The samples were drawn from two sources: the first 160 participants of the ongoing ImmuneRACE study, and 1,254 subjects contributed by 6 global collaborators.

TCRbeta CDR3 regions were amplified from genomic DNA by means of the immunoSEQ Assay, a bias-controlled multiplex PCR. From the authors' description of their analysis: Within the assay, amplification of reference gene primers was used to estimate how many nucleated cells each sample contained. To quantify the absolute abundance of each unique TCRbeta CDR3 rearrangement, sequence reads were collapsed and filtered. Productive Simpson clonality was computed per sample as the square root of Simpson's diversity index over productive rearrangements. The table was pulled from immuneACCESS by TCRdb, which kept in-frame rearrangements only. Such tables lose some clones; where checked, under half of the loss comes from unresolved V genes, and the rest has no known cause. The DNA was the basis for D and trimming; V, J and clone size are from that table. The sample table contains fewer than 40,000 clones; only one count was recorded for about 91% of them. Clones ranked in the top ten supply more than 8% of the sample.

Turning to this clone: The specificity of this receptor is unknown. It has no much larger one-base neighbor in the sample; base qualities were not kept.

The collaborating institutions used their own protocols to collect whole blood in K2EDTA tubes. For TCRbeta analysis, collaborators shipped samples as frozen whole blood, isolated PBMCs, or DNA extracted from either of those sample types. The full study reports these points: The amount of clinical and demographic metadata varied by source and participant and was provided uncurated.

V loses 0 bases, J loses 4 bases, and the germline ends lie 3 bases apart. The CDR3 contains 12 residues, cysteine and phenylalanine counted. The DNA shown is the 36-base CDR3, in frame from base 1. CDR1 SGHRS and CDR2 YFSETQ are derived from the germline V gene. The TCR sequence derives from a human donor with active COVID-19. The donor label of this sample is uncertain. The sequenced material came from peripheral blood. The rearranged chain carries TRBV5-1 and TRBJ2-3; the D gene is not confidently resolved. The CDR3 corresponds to CASSLAADTQYF. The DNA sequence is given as TGCGCCAGCAGCTTGGCGGCAGATACGCAGTATTTT.